Listed here are 14 T cell receptor beta chains from one sample, sequenced in a study of shared clonotypes between healthy human individuals. Clones were sequenced by immunoSEQ multiplex PCR, and TCRdb holds only the in-frame ones, with some missing. Among roughly 320,000 clones listed, around 87% were seen once. The sequenced sample was memory CD8+ T cells sorted from blood. As for subset: CD45RO+ cells pooled with CCR7-negative TemRA cells. Receptors originate from a man aged 18 to 35 in good health.

The chain is built from TRBV5-1 and TRBJ1-1; the match to TRBD1 covers 7 bases. The germline V gene has CDR1 SGHRS and CDR2 YFSETQ. With V trimmed by 4 bases and J by 1 base, 7 bases remained unmatched. The CDR3 has 15 residues. CDR3 nucleotide sequence: TGCGCCAGCAGCCCTTACGAGGGGGCGAACACTGAAGCTTTCTTT. Translation: CASSPYEGANTEAFF.

The genes are TRBV7-6 and TRBJ2-7; D gene ambiguous. Germline CDR1 reads SGHVS; CDR2 reads FNYEAQ. Trimming shortened V by 1 base and J by 0 bases, and 4 bases separated the two germline ends. There are 13 residues in the CDR3. The CDR3 DNA reads as TGTGCCAGCAGCTTAGGACCCTCCTACGAGCAGTACTTC. Translated: CASSLGPSYEQYF.

This sequence joins TRBV6-5 and TRBJ2-7, with D tentatively TRBD1 (6 bases). V lost 6 bases and J 7 bases, leaving 16 bases between the germline ends. Germline CDR1 reads MNHEY; CDR2 reads SVGAGI. The CDR3 is 13 amino acids. CDR3 DNA: TGTGCCAGCAGCACCGGGACAACGGGGGAGCAGTACTTC. It is translated as CASSTGTTGEQYF.

The table lists this clone with a few counts. The rearrangement joins TRBV5-4 to TRBJ1-6; no clear D gene. The CDR3 has 13 amino acids. Trimming stripped 0 bases from V and 10 bases from J, with 8 bases between. Looked up from germline, CDR1 is SGHNT and CDR2 is YYREEE (reference sequence). CDR3 sequence (DNA): TGTGCCAGCAGCTTGGGGGATCGGTCACCCCTCCACTTT. This gives the protein CASSLGDRSPLHF.

The DNA of the CDR3 is TGTGCCAGCAGCTCGGGGACTAGCGGGGAGTGGGAGACCCAGTACTTC. It encodes CASSSGTSGEWETQYF. The chain is built from TRBV7-9 and TRBJ2-5; 13 nucleotides agree with TRBD2. J gave up 5 bases and V 4 bases, and 7 bases lay outside the gene matches. The CDR3 has 16 residues. CDR1 is SEHNR, CDR2 FQNEAQ, per germline (reference sequence). The whole variable domain, remainder taken from reference TRBV7-9 and TRBJ2-5, is DTGVSQNPRHKITKRGQNVTFRCDPISEHNRLYWYRQTLGQGPEFLTYFQNEAQLEKSRLLSDRFSAERPKGSFSTLEIQRTEQGDSAMYLCASSSGTSGEWETQYFGPGTRLLVL.

The J gene is TRBJ2-2, the V gene TRBV27; D might be TRBD1 (5 bases). Germline V gene lookup returns CDR1 MNHEY and CDR2 SMNVEV (reference sequence). The CDR3 is 17 residues long. V gave up 0 bases and J gave up 6 bases, with 17 bases separating them. CDR3 bases: TGTGCCAGCAGTTTATCGAATGTGGGGCAGGGATCCGGGGAGCTGTTTTTT. Its protein product is CASSLSNVGQGSGELFF.

The chain has TRBV27 and TRBJ2-7, with D possibly being TRBD2 (7 bases). The germline gives CDR1 MNHEY, CDR2 SMNVEV (reference sequence). Trimming removed 2 bases at V and 6 bases at J, with 14 bases between. This CDR3 contains 14 residues. The CDR3 loop reads CASSLVQGGLEQYF. CDR3 bases: TGTGCCAGCAGTTTAGTACAGGGAGGGCTCGAGCAGTACTTC.

CDR3 coding DNA: TGTGCCAGCAGCCTCGAGGGCTTGTATAACCAGCCCCAGCATTTT. It translates to CASSLEGLYNQPQHF. J is TRBJ1-5 and V is TRBV11-2; D uncertain. This CDR3 region has 15 residues. Germline V gives CDR1 SGHAT, CDR2 FQNNGV. V was trimmed by 5 bases and J by 7 bases, leaving 18 bases between them.

The chain couples TRBV5-6 to TRBJ2-5; possibly TRBD2 for D (5 bases). This CDR3 has 16 residues. Per germline, CDR1 SGHDT and CDR2 YYEEEE. V was clipped by 0 bases and J by 5 bases, with 17 bases between them. The CDR3 region is CASSLDSRGEYETQYF. CDR3 DNA sequence: TGTGCCAGCAGCTTGGACTCCCGGGGAGAATACGAGACCCAGTACTTC.

The chain combines TRBV7-6 with TRBJ1-4; D gene unclear. Trimming took off 1 base at V and 0 bases at J, with 15 bases between the two ends. The CDR3 extends over 18 amino acids. Germline lookup yields CDR1 SGHVS and CDR2 FNYEAQ. The CDR3 is CASSLDRADLATNEKLFF. Written as DNA, the CDR3 is TGTGCCAGCAGCTTAGATAGGGCAGACCTCGCAACTAATGAAAAACTGTTTTTT.

The chain combines TRBV11-2 with TRBJ2-2; D remains unclear. The V gene lost 4 bases and the J gene lost 6 bases, with 3 bases spanning the gap. The CDR3 runs 11 residues. CDR1 and CDR2 (germline): SGHAT, FQNNGV. CDR3 DNA: TGTGCCAGCAGCTCACCCGGGGAGCTGTTTTTT. The encoded protein is CASSSPGELFF.

This clone was seen at least ten times. The CDR3 nucleotides are TGCGCCAGCAGCTTGGCGGACAGGGGTCCCGCCAACTATGGCTACACCTTC. It specifies CASSLADRGPANYGYTF. V usage is TRBV5-1 and J usage is TRBJ1-2; 9 nucleotides agree with TRBD1. The trim removed 0 bases at V and 2 bases at J, leaving 8 bases unmatched. CDR3 length: 17 residues. CDR1 and CDR2 (germline): SGHRS, YFSETQ.

The chain carries TRBV28 and TRBJ2-7; D gene ambiguous. The ends were cut back, 5 bases at V and 3 bases at J, with 17 bases in the middle. Germline-derived CDR1 and CDR2 are MDHEN and SYDVKM. The CDR3 is 15 residues long. CDR3 DNA sequence: TGTGCCAGCAGTATACCCCCCCTATCCTACTACGAGCAGTACTTC. It codes for CASSIPPLSYYEQYF.

The chain uses TRBV5-1 and TRBJ1-1, with D tentatively TRBD1 (5 bases). CDR1 and CDR2 from the germline V gene are SGHRS and YFSETQ. V dropped 1 base and J dropped 5 bases, with 21 bases sitting between them. The CDR3 is 17 residues long. This CDR3 reads CASSLNSLRAGNTEAFF. Written as DNA, the CDR3 is TGCGCCAGCAGCTTGAACTCCTTGAGAGCAGGGAATACTGAAGCTTTCTTT.